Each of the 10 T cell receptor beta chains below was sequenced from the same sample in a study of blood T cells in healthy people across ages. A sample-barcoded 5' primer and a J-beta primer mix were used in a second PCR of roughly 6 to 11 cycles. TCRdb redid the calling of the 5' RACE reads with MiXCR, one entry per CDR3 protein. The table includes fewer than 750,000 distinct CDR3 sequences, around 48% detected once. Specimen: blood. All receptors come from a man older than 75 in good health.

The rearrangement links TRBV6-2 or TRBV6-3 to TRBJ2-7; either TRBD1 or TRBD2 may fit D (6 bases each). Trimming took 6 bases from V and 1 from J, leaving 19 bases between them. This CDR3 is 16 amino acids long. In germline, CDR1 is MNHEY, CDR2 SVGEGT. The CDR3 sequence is CASRILPGAFSYEQYF. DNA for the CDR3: TGTGCCAGCAGGATCCTCCCGGGGGCCTTTTCCTACGAGCAGTACTTC.

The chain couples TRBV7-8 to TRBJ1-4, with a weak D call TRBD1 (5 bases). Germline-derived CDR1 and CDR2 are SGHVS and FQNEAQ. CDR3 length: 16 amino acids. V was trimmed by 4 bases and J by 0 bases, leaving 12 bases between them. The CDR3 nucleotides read TGTGCCAGCAGCTCTCGACAGTCTGCAACTAATGAAAAACTGTTTTTT. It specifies CASSSRQSATNEKLFF.

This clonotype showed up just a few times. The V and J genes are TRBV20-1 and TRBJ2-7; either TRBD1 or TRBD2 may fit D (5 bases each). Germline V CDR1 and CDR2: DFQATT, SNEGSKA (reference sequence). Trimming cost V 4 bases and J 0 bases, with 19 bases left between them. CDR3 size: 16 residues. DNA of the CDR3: TGCAGTGCTACCAGGGACGTCTACCTAAGCTCCTACGAGCAGTACTTC. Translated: CSATRDVYLSSYEQYF.

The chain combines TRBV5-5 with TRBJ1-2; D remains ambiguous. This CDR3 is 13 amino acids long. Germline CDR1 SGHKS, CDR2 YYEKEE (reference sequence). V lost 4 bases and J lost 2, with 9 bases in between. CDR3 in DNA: TGTGCCAGCAGCACGGACGTAAACTATGGCTACACCTTC. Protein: CASSTDVNYGYTF.

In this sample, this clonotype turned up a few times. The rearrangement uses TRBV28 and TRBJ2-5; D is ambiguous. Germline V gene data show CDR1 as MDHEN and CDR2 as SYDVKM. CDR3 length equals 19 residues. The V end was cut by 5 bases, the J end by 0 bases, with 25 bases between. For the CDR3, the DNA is TGTGCCAGCAGTCCTCGAGGTCAGCCATCGGTTTTATACCAAGAGACCCAGTACTTC. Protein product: CASSPRGQPSVLYQETQYF.

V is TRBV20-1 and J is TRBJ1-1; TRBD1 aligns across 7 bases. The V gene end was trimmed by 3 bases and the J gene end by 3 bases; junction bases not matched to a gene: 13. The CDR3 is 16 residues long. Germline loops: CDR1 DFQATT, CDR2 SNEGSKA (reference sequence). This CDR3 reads CSARATTTGRDTEAFF. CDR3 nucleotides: TGCAGTGCTAGGGCGACGACGACAGGGAGAGACACTGAAGCTTTCTTT.

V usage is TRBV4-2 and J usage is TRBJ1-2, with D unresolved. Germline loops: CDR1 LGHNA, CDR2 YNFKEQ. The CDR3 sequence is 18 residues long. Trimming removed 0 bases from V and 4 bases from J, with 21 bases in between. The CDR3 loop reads CASSQDHGVSPLSYGYTF. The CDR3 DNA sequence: TGTGCCAGCAGCCAAGATCACGGCGTCAGCCCCTTAAGCTATGGCTACACCTTC.

Here the CDR3 reads CASSYSPTDTEAFF. The CDR3 DNA reads TGTGCCAGCAGTTACTCTCCTACGGACACTGAAGCTTTCTTT. J is TRBJ1-1 and V is TRBV6-2 or TRBV6-3, with unresolved D. V lost 0 bases and J lost 3, with 8 bases in between. The CDR3 contains 14 residues. Germline V gene sequence: CDR1 MNHEY, CDR2 SVGEGT.

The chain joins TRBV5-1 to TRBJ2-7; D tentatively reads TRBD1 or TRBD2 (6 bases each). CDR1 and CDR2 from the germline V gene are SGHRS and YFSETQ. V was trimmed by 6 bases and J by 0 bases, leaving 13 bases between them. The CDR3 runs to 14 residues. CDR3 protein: CASNAGTNSYEQYF. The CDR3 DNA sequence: TGCGCCAGCAATGCGGGGACAAACTCCTACGAGCAGTACTTC.

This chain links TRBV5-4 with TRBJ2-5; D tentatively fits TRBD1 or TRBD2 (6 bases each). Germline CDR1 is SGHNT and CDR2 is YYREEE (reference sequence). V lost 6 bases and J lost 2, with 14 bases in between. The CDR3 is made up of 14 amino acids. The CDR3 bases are TGTGCCAGCAAGGTCGGGGGCTATCAAGAGACCCAGTACTTC. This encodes CASKVGGYQETQYF.